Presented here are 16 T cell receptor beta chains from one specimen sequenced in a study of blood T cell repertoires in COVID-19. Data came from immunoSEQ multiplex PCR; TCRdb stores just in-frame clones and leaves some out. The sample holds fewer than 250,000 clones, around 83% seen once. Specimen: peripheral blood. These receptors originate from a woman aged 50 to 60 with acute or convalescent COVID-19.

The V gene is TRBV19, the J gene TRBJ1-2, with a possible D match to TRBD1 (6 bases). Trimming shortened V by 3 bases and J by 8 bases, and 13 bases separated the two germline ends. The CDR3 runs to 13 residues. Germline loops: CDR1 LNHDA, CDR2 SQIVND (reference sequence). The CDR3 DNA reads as TGTGCCAGTAGTATTATACAGGGAAGAGGCTACACCTTC. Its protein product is CASSIIQGRGYTF.

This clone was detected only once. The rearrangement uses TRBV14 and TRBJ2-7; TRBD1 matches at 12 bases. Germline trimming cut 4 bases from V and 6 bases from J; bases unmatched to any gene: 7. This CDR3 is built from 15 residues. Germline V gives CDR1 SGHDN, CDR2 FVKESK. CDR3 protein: CASSLRGTGGTEQYF. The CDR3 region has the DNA TGTGCCAGCAGCCTACGCGGGACAGGGGGCACCGAGCAGTACTTC.

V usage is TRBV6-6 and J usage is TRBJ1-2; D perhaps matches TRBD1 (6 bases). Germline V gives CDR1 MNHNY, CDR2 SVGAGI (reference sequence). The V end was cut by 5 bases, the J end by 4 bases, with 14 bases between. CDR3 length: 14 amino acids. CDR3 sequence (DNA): TGTGCCAGCAGTGACCTTACAGGGTCCTATGGCTACACCTTC. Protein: CASSDLTGSYGYTF.

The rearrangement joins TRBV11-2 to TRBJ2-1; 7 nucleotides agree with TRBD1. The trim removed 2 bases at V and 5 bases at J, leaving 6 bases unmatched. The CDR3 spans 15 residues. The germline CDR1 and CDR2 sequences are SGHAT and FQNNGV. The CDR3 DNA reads TGTGCCAGCAGCTTATTCAGGGGGACCAACAATGAGCAGTTCTTC. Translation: CASSLFRGTNNEQFF.

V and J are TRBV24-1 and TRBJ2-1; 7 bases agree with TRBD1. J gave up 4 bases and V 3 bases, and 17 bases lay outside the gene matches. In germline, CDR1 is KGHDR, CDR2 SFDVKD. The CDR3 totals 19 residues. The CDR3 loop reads CATSDARHRGRGVYNEQFF. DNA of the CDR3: TGTGCCACCAGTGATGCCCGTCACAGGGGTAGAGGAGTTTACAATGAGCAGTTCTTC.

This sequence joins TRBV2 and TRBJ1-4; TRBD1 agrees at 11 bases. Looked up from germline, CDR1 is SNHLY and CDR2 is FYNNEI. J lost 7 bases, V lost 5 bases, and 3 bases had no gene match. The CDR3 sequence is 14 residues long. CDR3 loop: CASSPGTGGEKLFF. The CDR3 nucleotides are TGTGCCAGCAGTCCCGGGACAGGGGGTGAAAAACTGTTTTTT.

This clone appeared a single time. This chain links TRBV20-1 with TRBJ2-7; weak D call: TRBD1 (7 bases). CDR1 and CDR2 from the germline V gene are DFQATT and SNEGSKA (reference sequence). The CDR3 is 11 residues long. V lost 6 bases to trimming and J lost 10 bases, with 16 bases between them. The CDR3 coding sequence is TGCAGTGCCCCAGCCAGGGGGGTCCAGTACTTC. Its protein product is CSAPARGVQYF.

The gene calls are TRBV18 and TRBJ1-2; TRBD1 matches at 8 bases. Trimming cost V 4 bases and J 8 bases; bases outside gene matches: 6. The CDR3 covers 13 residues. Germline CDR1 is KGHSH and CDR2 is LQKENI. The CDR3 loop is CASSQTQGAGYTF. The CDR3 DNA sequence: TGTGCCAGCTCACAAACGCAGGGGGCCGGCTACACCTTC.

The CDR3 loop is CASSQPGTSGRSSYNEQFF. CDR3 nucleotide sequence: TGTGCCAGCAGCCAACCTGGGACTAGCGGGAGGTCCTCCTACAATGAGCAGTTCTTC. This chain links TRBV4-2 with TRBJ2-1; 15 bases are shared with TRBD2. V dropped 2 bases and J dropped 0; count of bases not matched to a gene: 5. Germline values: CDR1 LGHNA, CDR2 YNFKEQ. The CDR3 has 19 residues.

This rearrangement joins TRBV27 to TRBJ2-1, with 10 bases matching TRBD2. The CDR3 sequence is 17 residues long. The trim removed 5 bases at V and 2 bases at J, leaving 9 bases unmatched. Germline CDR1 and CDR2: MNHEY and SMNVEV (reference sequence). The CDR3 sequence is CASSPYPGLAAYNEQFF. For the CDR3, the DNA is TGTGCCAGCAGTCCATACCCAGGACTAGCGGCCTACAATGAGCAGTTCTTC.

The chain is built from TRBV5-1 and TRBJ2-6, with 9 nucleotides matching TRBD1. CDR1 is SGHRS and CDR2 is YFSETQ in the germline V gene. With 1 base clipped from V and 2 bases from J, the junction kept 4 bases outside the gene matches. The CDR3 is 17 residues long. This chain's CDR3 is CASSLQQGATGANVLTF. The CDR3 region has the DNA TGCGCCAGCAGCTTGCAACAGGGGGCGACTGGGGCCAACGTCCTGACTTTC.

CDR3 DNA: TGTGCCAGCAGCTTAAGAGACTTTGTCCAGGGGTCCTACGAGCAGTACTTC. Its protein product is CASSLRDFVQGSYEQYF. The rearrangement uses TRBV13 and TRBJ2-7, with D possibly TRBD1 on 6 matching bases. The CDR3 covers 17 residues. V was shortened by 2 bases and J by 1 base, with 18 bases between the two germline ends. In germline, CDR1 is PRHDT, CDR2 FYEKMQ (reference sequence).

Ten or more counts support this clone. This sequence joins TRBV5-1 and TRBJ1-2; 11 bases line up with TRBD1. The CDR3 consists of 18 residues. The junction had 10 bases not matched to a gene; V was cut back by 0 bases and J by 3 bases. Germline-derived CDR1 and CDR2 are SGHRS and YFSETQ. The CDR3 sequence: CASSLDGGTGGLYYGYTF. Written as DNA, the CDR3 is TGCGCCAGCAGCTTGGATGGAGGGACAGGGGGGCTCTACTATGGCTACACCTTC.

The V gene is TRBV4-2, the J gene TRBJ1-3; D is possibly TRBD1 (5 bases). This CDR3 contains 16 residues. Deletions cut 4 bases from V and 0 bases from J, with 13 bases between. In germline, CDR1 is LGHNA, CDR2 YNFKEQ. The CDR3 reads CASSLITGSSGNTIYF. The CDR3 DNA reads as TGTGCCAGCAGCCTTATAACAGGTTCCTCTGGAAACACCATATATTTT.

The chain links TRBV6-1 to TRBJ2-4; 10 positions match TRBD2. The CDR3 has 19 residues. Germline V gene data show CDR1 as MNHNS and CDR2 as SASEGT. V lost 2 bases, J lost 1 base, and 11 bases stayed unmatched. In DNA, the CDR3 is TGTGCCAGCAGTGAAAGGGGAGGAGCGGGAGGGCTGGCCAAAAACATTCAGTACTTC. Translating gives CASSERGGAGGLAKNIQYF.

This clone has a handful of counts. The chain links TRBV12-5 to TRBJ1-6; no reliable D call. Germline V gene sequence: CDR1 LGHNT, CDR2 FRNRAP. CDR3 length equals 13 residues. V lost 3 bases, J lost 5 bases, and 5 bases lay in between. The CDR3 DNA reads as TGTGCTAGTGGTTTATTCGATAATTCACCCCTCCACTTT. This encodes CASGLFDNSPLHF. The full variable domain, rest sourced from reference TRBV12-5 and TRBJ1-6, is DARVTQTPRHKVTEMGQEVTMRCQPILGHNTVFWYRQTMMQGLELLAYFRNRAPLDDSGMPKDRFSAEMPDATLATLKIQPSEPRDSAVYFCASGLFDNSPLHFGNGTRLTVT.